These 13 T cell receptor beta chains were sequenced from one sample in a study of blood T cells in healthy people across ages. PCR was performed a second time for about 6 to 11 cycles using a sample-barcoded 5' primer and a J-beta primer mix. TCRdb recomputed calls from the 5' RACE reads with MiXCR, one row per CDR3 protein. The table records hundreds of thousands of distinct CDR3 sequences, less than 35% of them present only once. Sequenced sample: blood. The receptors were sampled from a woman of 80 years or more in good health.

Notes on this clonotype: A much larger clone differs from this one at a single base, so this may be a read error. This chain joins TRBV4-1 and TRBJ2-5, with 7 nucleotides matching TRBD1. CDR3 length: 16 residues. Germline loops: CDR1 MGHRA, CDR2 YSYEKL. V lost 4 bases and J lost 7; bases outside the gene matches: 15. The CDR3 DNA follows: TGCGCCAGCAGCCCAGTGGACAGGTTATTATGCGGGACCCAGTACTTC. Encoded protein: CASSPVDRLLCGTQYF.

This clonotype was seen at least ten times. V usage is TRBV20-1 and J usage is TRBJ1-2, with 7 bases matching TRBD1. Losses at the gene ends were 3 bases for V and 5 bases for J; bases not matched to a gene: 6. Germline V gene lookup returns CDR1 DFQATT and CDR2 SNEGSKA (reference sequence). The CDR3 is 13 amino acids. CDR3 amino acids: CSASGSGQYGYTF. CDR3 DNA: TGCAGTGCTAGTGGTTCGGGACAGTATGGCTACACCTTC.

This clonotype was counted at least ten times. J is TRBJ1-2 and V is TRBV27; D possibly corresponds to TRBD1 (6 bases). CDR3 length: 14 amino acids. Germline CDR1 MNHEY, CDR2 SMNVEV (reference sequence). With 4 bases removed from V and 4 bases from J, the gap between germline ends came to 13 bases. For the CDR3, the DNA is TGTGCCAGCAGTTATCGGGGGCTCGGCTATGGCTACACCTTC. As protein: CASSYRGLGYGYTF.

This clonotype was counted at least ten times. This chain uses TRBV6-5 with TRBJ2-1; 12 bases agree with TRBD2. The CDR3 extends over 16 amino acids. CDR1 is MNHEY, CDR2 SVGAGI, per germline. V lost 5 bases to trimming and J lost 5 bases; unmatched junction nucleotides: 7. In nucleotides, the CDR3 is TGTGCCAGCAGTCCAACTCTAGCGGGGGGGAACAATGAGCAGTTCTTC. Its protein is CASSPTLAGGNNEQFF.

The V gene is TRBV7-8, the J gene TRBJ1-4, with a tentative D call TRBD1 (6 bases). Per the germline V gene, CDR1 is SGHVS and CDR2 is FQNEAQ. V shed 5 bases and J shed 7 bases, with 14 bases lying between them. The CDR3 sequence is 14 residues long. DNA of the CDR3: TGTGCCAGCAGCCCGGGGGGGCGAGCTGAAAAACTGTTTTTT. Translating gives CASSPGGRAEKLFF.

Ten or more counts support this clonotype. The V call is TRBV20-1, the J call TRBJ2-7, with 13 bases that match TRBD2. With V trimmed by 3 bases and J by 3 bases, 2 bases remained unmatched. The CDR3 loop spans 14 amino acids. CDR1 is DFQATT, CDR2 SNEGSKA, per germline (reference sequence). As DNA, the CDR3 is TGCAGTGCTAGGGGACTAGCGGGGAACTACGAGCAGTACTTC. It translates to CSARGLAGNYEQYF.

The sample holds a few counts of this clonotype. The chain employs TRBV20-1 and TRBJ1-1, with unresolved D. Trimming took 4 bases from V and 4 from J, leaving 16 bases between them. The germline V gene has CDR1 DFQATT and CDR2 SNEGSKA (reference sequence). The CDR3 contains 14 residues. The CDR3 region has the DNA TGCAGTGCTAAATCCCGAAAGAGGGTCACTGAAGCTTTCTTT. As protein: CSAKSRKRVTEAFF.

Concerning this clonotype: It may be a read error: a sequence one base away is much more abundant. The chain carries TRBV20-1 and TRBJ2-5; TRBD2 is a possible D gene (6 bases). The J call may be mistaken, given a closer DNA end match to TRBJ2-1. CDR3 length: 14 residues. In germline, CDR1 is DFQATT, CDR2 SNEGSKA (reference sequence). The DNA for the CDR3 is TGCAGTGCTAGAGATGGAGGGGCTGGAGAGACCCAGTTCTTC. Encoded protein: CSARDGGAGETQFF.

This clonotype appeared a single time. This sequence joins TRBV7-2 and TRBJ2-3; TRBD1 matches at 7 bases. V shed 4 bases and J 7 bases; nucleotides not matched to a gene: 8. Germline V gives CDR1 SGHTA, CDR2 FQGNSA. The CDR3 runs 14 residues. The CDR3 coding sequence is TGTGCCAGCAGCTATCAGCCACAGGGGAATACGCAGTATTTT. Amino acid sequence: CASSYQPQGNTQYF.

This clonotype came up many times. The genes are TRBV7-2 and TRBJ2-3; possibly TRBD2 for D (6 bases). Germline V gives CDR1 SGHTA, CDR2 FQGNSA. Trimming stripped 1 base from V and 0 bases from J, with 11 bases between. The CDR3 length is 16 residues. The CDR3, as DNA: TGTGCCAGCAGCTTAGTTGTGGGGGGTAGCACAGATACGCAGTATTTT. It yields the protein CASSLVVGGSTDTQYF.

This clonotype was detected a few times. The J gene is TRBJ2-7, the V gene TRBV5-5; D possibly uses TRBD1 or TRBD2 (5 bases each). The CDR3 contains 14 residues. CDR1 is SGHKS, CDR2 YYEKEE, per germline (reference sequence). Trimming cost V 0 bases and J 2 bases, with 9 bases left between them. DNA for the CDR3: TGTGCCAGCAGCTTGGGGGACGGCCCCTACGAGCAGTACTTC. As protein: CASSLGDGPYEQYF.

There are many counts of this clonotype. In nucleotides, the CDR3 is TGTGCCAGCAGCAATAGTGAGGGGAAAAACATTCAGTACTTC. Translating it yields CASSNSEGKNIQYF. The chain recombines TRBV7-2 with TRBJ2-4; either TRBD1 or TRBD2 may supply D (5 bases each). The CDR3 spans 14 residues. Between the trimmed V and J ends, which lost 5 bases and 4 bases, there was a span of 12 bases. The V gene's germline CDR1 is SGHTA and CDR2 FQGNSA.

J is TRBJ2-5 and V is TRBV24-1, with 9 bases that match TRBD2. The J call may be in error: the DNA end matches TRBJ2-7 better. This CDR3 region has 13 residues. The germline V gene encodes CDR1 KGHDR and CDR2 SFDVKD. The CDR3: CATSSTSGYEQYF. As DNA, the CDR3 is TGTGCCACCAGTTCAACTAGCGGGTACGAGCAGTACTTC.